This T cell receptor (beta chain) was recovered during a study of beta chain features in type 1 diabetes. Study findings and constraints: Shorter TCRB CDR3s, moderately but significantly so, marked every one of the four CD4+ subsets in Type 1 diabetes patients.

CD4+ naive, central memory, regulatory and stem cell-like memory subsets were isolated by sorting on CD45RO/CCR7/CD25/CD127/CD95/CD27. The investigators reverse transcribed all of the isolated RNA, so they sequenced expressed TCRB transcripts. Sequencing used immunoSEQ multiplex PCR; TCRdb keeps in-frame clones, though not all of them. The table includes about 330,000 clones, approximately 10% detected once. This clone turned up a few times. The target antigen is unknown. The germline V gene encodes CDR1 SGDLS and CDR2 YYNGEE. V gave up 3 bases and J gave up 3 bases, with 21 bases separating them. This CDR3 is built from 17 residues.

The sequencing input was naive CD4+ T cells from blood. This TCR was sampled from a woman aged 30 to 39 in good health. V and J are TRBV9 and TRBJ1-2, with D unresolved. This CDR3 reads CASSGSPPITSDYGYTF. The CDR3 DNA is TGTGCCAGCAGCGGTTCCCCACCCATCACCTCGGACTATGGCTACACCTTC.